This is a list of T cell receptor beta chains from one sample in a study of blood T cell repertoires in COVID-19. The data were produced by immunoSEQ multiplex PCR, yet TCRdb's version contains in-frame clones alone and is incomplete. The sample has 250,000 to 300,000 clones; 75% to 90% are singletons. The source material was PBMCs or T cells enriched from blood (not recorded which). These receptors all come from a woman between 35 and 50 years old who had recovered from COVID-19. The CDR3 runs from the conserved cysteine through the conserved F or W. Each record gives: CDR3 DNA, CDR3 protein, CDR3 length, clone size, J gene, V gene, D gene. A D gene is named only where the DNA matches it firmly. Clone size, where shown, is once, few, many, or a class for clones that have expanded.

DNA: TGCGCCAGCAGAATCGGGGTAAGGAATGACGGCTACACCTTC; CDR3: CASRIGVRNDGYTF; length: 14; size: -; J: TRBJ1-2; V: TRBV5-1; D: -
DNA: TGTGCCAGCAGCCGGGAAAGGTTGAACACTGAAGCTTTCTTT; CDR3: CASSRERLNTEAFF; length: 14; size: -; J: TRBJ1-1; V: TRBV5-6; D: -
DNA: TGCGCCAGCAGTCCCCTCCCCCCACGACAGGGTCAAGAGACCCAGTACTTC; CDR3: CASSPLPPRQGQETQYF; length: 17; size: -; J: TRBJ2-5; V: TRBV23-1; D: TRBD1
DNA: TGTGCCAGTAGGTACAGGGACGGCTACACCTTC; CDR3: CASRYRDGYTF; length: 11; size: -; J: TRBJ1-2; V: TRBV19; D: -
DNA: TGTGCCAGCAGTTTAACCGGGGGCTATGGCTACACCTTC; CDR3: CASSLTGGYGYTF; length: 13; size: -; J: TRBJ1-2; V: TRBV27; D: -
DNA: TGTGCCAGCAGCTTACAATCACAGTACTATGGCTACACCTTC; CDR3: CASSLQSQYYGYTF; length: 14; size: -; J: TRBJ1-2; V: TRBV7-2; D: -
DNA: TGTGCCAGCAGCTTCCTGACAGGGCGGTACGAGCAGTACTTC; CDR3: CASSFLTGRYEQYF; length: 14; size: -; J: TRBJ2-7; V: TRBV7-3; D: TRBD1
DNA: TGTGCCAGCAGCTTAGCGGGCAGCCGAAACTATGGCTACACCTTC; CDR3: CASSLAGSRNYGYTF; length: 15; size: -; J: TRBJ1-2; V: TRBV7-9; D: -
DNA: TGTGCCAGCAGCTTAACAGGGGGGCGGCACATATATTTT; CDR3: CASSLTGGRHIYF; length: 13; size: -; J: TRBJ1-3; V: TRBV7-9; D: TRBD1
DNA: TGCGCCAGCAGCCAACCTTCACAGGGGCGATATAATTCACCCCTCCACTTT; CDR3: CASSQPSQGRYNSPLHF; length: 17; size: -; J: TRBJ1-6; V: TRBV4-1; D: TRBD1
DNA: TGTGCCAGCAGCTTAGAGGGGGCCAACTTTAATGGGGCCAACGTCCTGACTTTC; CDR3: CASSLEGANFNGANVLTF; length: 18; size: few; J: TRBJ2-6; V: TRBV7-8; D: TRBD1
DNA: TGTGCCAGCAGCCGGGGATACGAGCAGTACTTC; CDR3: CASSRGYEQYF; length: 11; size: -; J: TRBJ2-7; V: TRBV11-2; D: -
DNA: TGTGCCAGCAGCTTAGTTCAGGGGGGATCCTACGAGCAGTACTTC; CDR3: CASSLVQGGSYEQYF; length: 15; size: once; J: TRBJ2-7; V: TRBV7-9; D: -
DNA: TGCGCCAGCAGCCCCGGTGAAGGGGCGAACACTGAAGCTTTCTTT; CDR3: CASSPGEGANTEAFF; length: 15; size: -; J: TRBJ1-1; V: TRBV10-2; D: -
DNA: TGTGCCAGTAGTACAAACAGGGGCGCAGATACGCAGTATTTT; CDR3: CASSTNRGADTQYF; length: 14; size: -; J: TRBJ2-3; V: TRBV19; D: TRBD1
DNA: TGCAGCGCCGGAAGGGGGAACACTGAAGCTTTCTTT; CDR3: CSAGRGNTEAFF; length: 12; size: -; J: TRBJ1-1; V: TRBV29-1; D: -
DNA: TGTGCCAGCGCCGGGACAGCTTACAATGAGCAGTTCTTC; CDR3: CASAGTAYNEQFF; length: 13; size: -; J: TRBJ2-1; V: TRBV18; D: TRBD1
DNA: TGTGCCAGCAGCGTTAGTCATGAGCAGTTCTTC; CDR3: CASSVSHEQFF; length: 11; size: -; J: TRBJ2-1; V: TRBV7-2; D: -
DNA: TGTGCCAGCACTCTAGGCAGGGCCACTGAAGCTTTCTTT; CDR3: CASTLGRATEAFF; length: 13; size: -; J: TRBJ1-1; V: TRBV12-3/TRBV12-4; D: -
DNA: TGTGCCAGCTCTGGCAGGGGAGTAGGCTATGGCTACACCTTC; CDR3: CASSGRGVGYGYTF; length: 14; size: -; J: TRBJ1-2; V: TRBV2; D: -
DNA: TGTGCCAGCAGCCGCCCGGGGGCCTACGAGCAGTACTTC; CDR3: CASSRPGAYEQYF; length: 13; size: -; J: TRBJ2-7; V: TRBV7-8; D: -
DNA: TGTGCCAGCAGTGCGGAGGGGAACACTGAAGCTTTCTTT; CDR3: CASSAEGNTEAFF; length: 13; size: -; J: TRBJ1-1; V: TRBV11-3; D: -
DNA: TGTGCCACTACACGACAGGGGGCTTCTGGCTACACCTTC; CDR3: CATTRQGASGYTF; length: 13; size: -; J: TRBJ1-2; V: TRBV27; D: TRBD1
DNA: TGTGCCAGCAGTTACATGAAGGGGGCCACGTCTCCCCTCCACTTT; CDR3: CASSYMKGATSPLHF; length: 15; size: -; J: TRBJ1-6; V: TRBV6-5; D: TRBD1
DNA: TGTGCCAGCAGCAGAAGTGGACAGAACACTGAAGCTTTCTTT; CDR3: CASSRSGQNTEAFF; length: 14; size: -; J: TRBJ1-1; V: TRBV7-9; D: -
DNA: TGTGCCAGCACTGGAGGGCTCAAAGGTGGCTATGGCTACACCTTC; CDR3: CASTGGLKGGYGYTF; length: 15; size: -; J: TRBJ1-2; V: TRBV2; D: -
DNA: TGTGCCAGCAGCGACCCGGGGATCCTACTGAGCTCCTACAATGAGCAGTTCTTC; CDR3: CASSDPGILLSSYNEQFF; length: 18; size: -; J: TRBJ2-1; V: TRBV7-2; D: -
DNA: TGCGCCAGCAGTTCGGCGGGGGGCTCCTACGAGCAGTACTTC; CDR3: CASSSAGGSYEQYF; length: 14; size: -; J: TRBJ2-7; V: TRBV10-1; D: TRBD2
DNA: TGTGCCAGCAGCCCCGATGGGGCGCATGGCTACACCTTC; CDR3: CASSPDGAHGYTF; length: 13; size: -; J: TRBJ1-2; V: TRBV6-2/TRBV6-3; D: -
DNA: TGCGCCAGCAGCTCCGACAGGGTTAATGAAAAACTGTTTTTT; CDR3: CASSSDRVNEKLFF; length: 14; size: -; J: TRBJ1-4; V: TRBV5-1; D: TRBD1
DNA: TGTGCCAGCAGTTACTCGCGGCAGAAAAACACTGAAGCTTTCTTT; CDR3: CASSYSRQKNTEAFF; length: 15; size: -; J: TRBJ1-1; V: TRBV6-5; D: -
DNA: TGTGCCAGCAGCCAAGATCGGCCGCGGGTCGGAATGGAGCAGTACTTC; CDR3: CASSQDRPRVGMEQYF; length: 16; size: -; J: TRBJ2-7; V: TRBV3-1/TRBV3-2; D: -
DNA: TGCGCCAGCAGCACGAGACCTAGTGCTAATAACTATGGCTACACCTTC; CDR3: CASSTRPSANNYGYTF; length: 16; size: once; J: TRBJ1-2; V: TRBV5-1; D: -
DNA: TGTGCCAGCACCCTTAGCGGGAGCGACACCGGGGAGCTGTTTTTT; CDR3: CASTLSGSDTGELFF; length: 15; size: -; J: TRBJ2-2; V: TRBV7-2; D: TRBD2
DNA: TGTGCCAGCTCTATTTCTAGCATTAATAGCAATCAGCCCCAGCATTTT; CDR3: CASSISSINSNQPQHF; length: 16; size: -; J: TRBJ1-5; V: TRBV18; D: -
DNA: TGTGCCTTGTCCTTCTGGAGCTCCTACGAGCAGTACTTC; CDR3: CALSFWSSYEQYF; length: 13; size: -; J: TRBJ2-7; V: TRBV30; D: -
DNA: TGTGCCAGCAGTTCCGGGACTAGCGGGTGGGTTGGCACAGATACGCAGTATTTT; CDR3: CASSSGTSGWVGTDTQYF; length: 18; size: -; J: TRBJ2-3; V: TRBV9; D: TRBD2
DNA: TGCGCCAGCAGCTTGGAAGTTACGGGGTATGGCTACACCTTC; CDR3: CASSLEVTGYGYTF; length: 14; size: -; J: TRBJ1-2; V: TRBV5-1; D: -
DNA: TGTGCCAGCAGTTCTGAGCCGGGACTCCTAGCTGAAGAGACCCAGTACTTC; CDR3: CASSSEPGLLAEETQYF; length: 17; size: -; J: TRBJ2-5; V: TRBV11-2; D: -
DNA: TGTGCCAGCAGCTTAGATCTCGGGACAGTGAATTCACCCCTCCACTTT; CDR3: CASSLDLGTVNSPLHF; length: 16; size: -; J: TRBJ1-6; V: TRBV7-8; D: TRBD1
DNA: TGTGCCTGGAGTAAGAGCTCCTATAATTCACCCCTCCACTTT; CDR3: CAWSKSSYNSPLHF; length: 14; size: -; J: TRBJ1-6; V: TRBV30; D: -
DNA: TGCGCCAGCAGCCCGGTAACAGGGGATAACACTGGCTACACCTTC; CDR3: CASSPVTGDNTGYTF; length: 15; size: -; J: TRBJ1-2; V: TRBV5-1; D: TRBD1